These T cell receptor beta chains were read from a single sample in a study of CD8+ T cells in alopecia areata. TCRdb keeps only in-frame clones here, not all; method: immunoSEQ multiplex PCR. The sample carries 190,000 or so clones, roughly 61% recorded once. The sequencing used CD8+ T cells sorted from blood, collected at week 24, from a patient treated with tofacitinib. The receptors stem from a human donor with alopecia areata. The CDR3 runs from the conserved cysteine through the conserved F or W. Each record gives: V gene, J gene, D gene, clone size, CDR3 DNA, CDR3 protein. The D gene is left open where the match is weak. Part of the rows lack a size; the others show once, few, many or a class for expanded clones.

V: TRBV7-4
J: TRBJ1-1
D: TRBD1
size: .
DNA: TGTGCCAGCAGCTCGGGGACAGTGAACACTGAAGCTTTCTTT
CDR3: CASSSGTVNTEAFF

V: TRBV29-1
J: TRBJ2-5
D: .
size: .
DNA: TGCAGCGTTGAATGGCTAACAGGCCGTAAAGACCAAGAGACCCAGTACTTC
CDR3: CSVEWLTGRKDQETQYF

V: TRBV27
J: TRBJ2-1
D: TRBD2
size: .
DNA: TGTGCCAGCTGGGAGGGTGGTAATGAGCAGTTCTTC
CDR3: CASWEGGNEQFF

V: TRBV6-5
J: TRBJ1-4
D: TRBD1
size: few
DNA: TGTGCCAGCAGTTACTCGGGACAGGAGTCCGAAAAACTGTTTTTT
CDR3: CASSYSGQESEKLFF

V: TRBV4-1
J: TRBJ2-7
D: TRBD1
size: .
DNA: TGCGCCAGCAGCCAAGCTACAGGGGCCTCCTACGAGCAGTACTTC
CDR3: CASSQATGASYEQYF

V: TRBV6-5
J: TRBJ2-1
D: TRBD2
size: .
DNA: TGTGCCAGCAGTCGGACTAGCGGGGGTTTGAATGAGCAGTTCTTC
CDR3: CASSRTSGGLNEQFF

V: TRBV5-6
J: TRBJ2-5
D: TRBD1
size: .
DNA: TGTGCCAGCAGCATCTCACCAGGGACAGGGGAAGAGACCCAGTACTTC
CDR3: CASSISPGTGEETQYF

V: TRBV25-1
J: TRBJ2-3
D: .
size: .
DNA: TGTGCCAGCGGGAACCGGGGGAGCACAGATACGCAGTATTTT
CDR3: CASGNRGSTDTQYF

V: TRBV7-6
J: TRBJ2-1
D: .
size: .
DNA: TGTGCCAGCAGCCCGAACCCGAGGGGGGTGGATGAGCAGTTCTTC
CDR3: CASSPNPRGVDEQFF

V: TRBV7-6
J: TRBJ2-3
D: TRBD2
size: .
DNA: TGTGCCAGCAGCTTAGCTGGGACTAGCGGGCCCACAGATACGCAGTATTTT
CDR3: CASSLAGTSGPTDTQYF

V: TRBV29-1
J: TRBJ2-2
D: TRBD1
size: few
DNA: TGCAGCGGCCGGGACAGTTACACCGGGGAGCTGTTTTTT
CDR3: CSGRDSYTGELFF

V: TRBV6-5
J: TRBJ1-5
D: .
size: .
DNA: TGTGCCAGCAGCGGGGCGGGAAGTCAGCCCCAGCATTTT
CDR3: CASSGAGSQPQHF

V: TRBV11-2
J: TRBJ2-1
D: .
size: .
DNA: TGTGCCAGCAGCTTCCAGGGCAATGAGCAGTTCTTC
CDR3: CASSFQGNEQFF

V: TRBV4-1
J: TRBJ1-4
D: .
size: .
DNA: TGCGCCAGCAGCCAAGAGGCCGGCAGAAATGAAAAACTGTTTTTT
CDR3: CASSQEAGRNEKLFF

V: TRBV28
J: TRBJ2-7
D: TRBD1
size: .
DNA: TGTGCCAGCAGCCACCCGGGACAGGGGGCGTACGAGCAGTACTTC
CDR3: CASSHPGQGAYEQYF

V: TRBV2
J: TRBJ2-7
D: TRBD2
size: few
DNA: TGTGCCAGCAGTGAATGGACTAGCGGCACCTACGAGCAGTACTTC
CDR3: CASSEWTSGTYEQYF

V: TRBV12-5
J: TRBJ2-2
D: .
size: .
DNA: TGTGCTAGTGGTTCCCCCGGCAGTTATGTTTTCACCGGGGAGCTGTTTTTT
CDR3: CASGSPGSYVFTGELFF

V: TRBV15
J: TRBJ1-2
D: TRBD1
size: .
DNA: TGTGCCACCAGCAGACGCGGTCAGGGGGCTGGCTACACCTTC
CDR3: CATSRRGQGAGYTF

V: TRBV5-6
J: TRBJ1-5
D: TRBD1
size: .
DNA: TGTGCCAGCAGCTTGGGGACAGGGGGCAATCAGCCCCAGCATTTT
CDR3: CASSLGTGGNQPQHF

V: TRBV7-9
J: TRBJ2-1
D: .
size: .
DNA: TGTGCCAGCAGCCCCCGGGAGCGAAGCTCCTACAATGAGCAGTTCTTC
CDR3: CASSPRERSSYNEQFF

V: TRBV15
J: TRBJ2-5
D: .
size: .
DNA: TGTGCCACCAGCGACGACTCGAGGGTCGAGACCCAGCACTTC
CDR3: CATSDDSRVETQHF

V: TRBV13
J: TRBJ1-1
D: .
size: .
DNA: TGTGCCAGCAGCCTAGGGGGGCCTTCGAACACTGAAGCTTTCTTT
CDR3: CASSLGGPSNTEAFF

V: TRBV2
J: TRBJ1-5
D: .
size: once
DNA: TGTGCCAGCAGGAAGGGCCTGATAACTGGTATCAGCAATCAGCCCCAGCATTTT
CDR3: CASRKGLITGISNQPQHF

V: TRBV5-6
J: TRBJ2-4
D: .
size: once
DNA: TGTGCCAGCAGCTCCTCCGGGGAAAACATTCAGTACTTC
CDR3: CASSSSGENIQYF

V: TRBV27
J: TRBJ2-7
D: TRBD1
size: .
DNA: TGTGCCAGCAGCCCAATCAGGGGGTCCTACGAGCAGTACTTC
CDR3: CASSPIRGSYEQYF

V: TRBV7-9
J: TRBJ2-5
D: TRBD1
size: .
DNA: TGTGCCAGCAGCGGAAGACAGGGGAATTACCAAGAGACCCAGTACTTC
CDR3: CASSGRQGNYQETQYF

V: TRBV9
J: TRBJ2-7
D: TRBD1
size: few
DNA: TGTGCCAGCAGCCCCTCGGGACAGGGTAGCGAGCAGTACTTC
CDR3: CASSPSGQGSEQYF

V: TRBV2
J: TRBJ2-7
D: .
size: .
DNA: TGTGCCAGCACGAGACCATCCTACGAGCAGTACTTC
CDR3: CASTRPSYEQYF

V: TRBV30
J: TRBJ2-1
D: TRBD1
size: .
DNA: TGTGCCTGGAGTGACAGGGGAGATGAGCAGTTCTTC
CDR3: CAWSDRGDEQFF